The 15 T cell receptor beta chains below all came from one sample that was sequenced in a study of blood T cell repertoires in COVID-19. Libraries were prepared by immunoSEQ multiplex PCR; TCRdb keeps only in-frame clonotypes and omits some of them. The repertoire holds 200,000 to 250,000 clones, with 82% as singletons. The sample taken for sequencing was peripheral blood. All receptors come from a woman aged 80 or over with active or convalescent COVID-19.

This sequence joins TRBV5-1 and TRBJ1-4; 12 nucleotides align to TRBD1. Germline assignment: CDR1 SGHRS and CDR2 YFSETQ. J gave up 8 bases and V 4 bases, and 6 bases lay outside the gene matches. CDR3 size: 15 residues. The CDR3 region has the DNA TGCGCCAGCAGCATAGCCGGGACAGGGGGCGAAAAACTGTTTTTT. It specifies CASSIAGTGGEKLFF.

This clone has only one observation. The chain couples TRBV6-6 to TRBJ1-3, with D unresolved. V lost 4 bases to trimming and J lost 0 bases, with 13 bases between them. Germline lookup yields CDR1 MNHNY and CDR2 SVGAGI (reference sequence). CDR3 size: 16 residues. CDR3 nucleotides: TGTGCCAGCAGTTCGGCAGGCCTCAGCTCTGGAAACACCATATATTTT. This gives the protein CASSSAGLSSGNTIYF.

This clone was detected a few times. The V and J genes are TRBV6-1 and TRBJ2-1, with 8 bases aligning to TRBD2. CDR1 is MNHNS and CDR2 is SASEGT in the germline V gene. V shed 2 bases and J 4 bases; nucleotides not matched to a gene: 10. This CDR3 comprises 17 residues. The CDR3 reads CASSERAGGYLYNEQFF. For the CDR3, the DNA is TGTGCCAGCAGTGAAAGGGCGGGAGGATATTTATACAATGAGCAGTTCTTC.

The rearrangement links TRBV7-2 to TRBJ1-5; TRBD1 matches 7 bases. The ends lost 5 bases at V and 3 bases at J; junction bases unmatched: 10. The CDR3 consists of 16 residues. Germline-derived CDR1 and CDR2 are SGHTA and FQGNSA. The CDR3 spells CASSDTGVMDNQPQHF. The CDR3 nucleotides are TGTGCCAGCAGCGACACAGGGGTTATGGACAATCAGCCCCAGCATTTT.

The J gene is TRBJ2-7, the V gene TRBV5-4; perhaps TRBD1 as D (5 bases). CDR1 is SGHNT, CDR2 YYREEE, per germline (reference sequence). The CDR3 is 15 residues long. Between the trimmed V and J ends, which lost 5 bases and 1 base, there was a span of 16 bases. For the CDR3, the DNA is TGTGCCAGCAGGGAACGGACGGACAAGTCCTACGAGCAGTACTTC. Its protein is CASRERTDKSYEQYF. The variable domain in full, completed from reference TRBV5-4 and TRBJ2-7, reads ETGVTQSPTHLIKTRGQQVTLRCSSQSGHNTVSWYQQALGQGPQFIFQYYREEENGRGNFPPRFSGLQFPNYSSELNVNALELDDSALYLCASRERTDKSYEQYFGPGTRLTVT.

The chain uses TRBV28 and TRBJ2-2; 7 positions match TRBD1. With 6 bases clipped from V and 2 bases from J, the junction kept 6 bases outside the gene matches. This CDR3 spans 15 amino acids. The germline V gene encodes CDR1 MDHEN and CDR2 SYDVKM. Written as DNA, the CDR3 is TGTGCCAGCAGGAAACAGGGGTCTAACACCGGGGAGCTGTTTTTT. This sequence encodes CASRKQGSNTGELFF.

This chain links TRBV28 with TRBJ2-6; TRBD1 agrees at 9 bases. V shed 5 bases, J shed 0 bases, and the junction held 5 bases outside the gene matches. Per the germline V gene, CDR1 is MDHEN and CDR2 is SYDVKM. The CDR3 contains 17 residues. CDR3 bases: TGTGCCAGCAGTCGACAGGGGGTGCACTCTGGGGCCAACGTCCTGACTTTC. It codes for CASSRQGVHSGANVLTF. Drawing the rest from reference TRBV28 and TRBJ2-6, the complete variable domain is DVKVTQSSRYLVKRTGEKVFLECVQDMDHENMFWYRQDPGLGLRLIYFSYDVKMKEKGDIPEGYSVSREKKERFSLILESASTNQTSMYLCASSRQGVHSGANVLTFGAGSRLTVL.

In this sample, this clone turned up a few times. This chain uses TRBV3-1 (or the pseudogene TRBV3-2) with TRBJ1-2, with no clear D. Germline V CDR1 and CDR2: LGHDT, YNNKEL (reference sequence). The CDR3 loop spans 14 amino acids. With 0 bases removed from V and 7 bases from J, the gap between germline ends came to 12 bases. The CDR3 bases are TGTGCCAGCAGCCAAGACGCAGTCACCGCTGGCTACACCTTC. Protein product: CASSQDAVTAGYTF.

The chain uses TRBV18 and TRBJ2-2; 8 bases match TRBD1. The length of the CDR3 is 14 residues. The V gene end was trimmed by 3 bases and the J gene end by 7 bases; junction bases not matched to a gene: 4. Germline V CDR1 and CDR2: KGHSH, LQKENI. As DNA, the CDR3 is TGTGCCAGCTCACCTGGGACAGGCGACGGGGAGCTGTTTTTT. It yields the protein CASSPGTGDGELFF.

The genes are TRBV28 and TRBJ2-1; 8 bases match TRBD2. Germline-derived CDR1 and CDR2 are MDHEN and SYDVKM. The V segment lost 4 bases and the J segment 0 bases; nucleotides outside the gene matches: 14. The CDR3 extends over 19 amino acids. The CDR3 loop reads CASSSGLGVGLSSYNEQFF. As DNA, the CDR3 is TGTGCCAGCAGTTCGGGACTAGGGGTGGGCCTGAGCTCCTACAATGAGCAGTTCTTC. Full variable domain (rest looked up from reference TRBV28 and TRBJ2-1): DVKVTQSSRYLVKRTGEKVFLECVQDMDHENMFWYRQDPGLGLRLIYFSYDVKMKEKGDIPEGYSVSREKKERFSLILESASTNQTSMYLCASSSGLGVGLSSYNEQFFGPGTRLTVL.

The rearrangement joins TRBV19 to TRBJ2-3; D is possibly TRBD2 (6 bases). Looked up from germline, CDR1 is LNHDA and CDR2 is SQIVND (reference sequence). Trimming pared 6 bases from V and 7 bases from J, leaving 11 bases between. The CDR3 runs to 12 residues. CDR3 bases: TGTGCCAGTAGCCTCCGGGAGAATACGCAGTATTTT. Its protein is CASSLRENTQYF.

In DNA form, the CDR3 reads TGTGCCAGCAGGGCCGGGAGCCAAGAGACCCAGTACTTC. Protein product: CASRAGSQETQYF. J is TRBJ2-5 and V is TRBV12-3 or TRBV12-4, with a weak D call TRBD2 (6 bases). Trimming left V 6 bases short and J 1 base short, with 9 bases between. There are 13 residues in the CDR3.

The V and J genes are TRBV21-1 and TRBJ2-1; the table's D call of TRBD1 was not tested on the DNA. TRBV21-1 is a recognized pseudogene. This CDR3 is built from 15 residues. The CDR3 protein is CASCPVGAPHNEQFF. In nucleotides, the CDR3 is TGTGCCAGCTGCCCGGTGGGGGCGCCGCACAATGAGCAGTTCTTC.

The chain recombines TRBV7-9 with TRBJ2-1; D might be TRBD1 (6 bases). The CDR3 runs 18 residues. Germline CDR1 reads SEHNR; CDR2 reads FQNEAQ (reference sequence). V was trimmed by 5 bases and J by 9 bases, leaving 29 bases between them. CDR3 region: CASSGWLHQSKTGFEQFF. Here the CDR3 DNA reads TGTGCCAGCAGCGGGTGGTTGCACCAAAGCAAAACAGGGTTTGAGCAGTTCTTC. The full variable domain, rest sourced from reference TRBV7-9 and TRBJ2-1, is DTGVSQNPRHKITKRGQNVTFRCDPISEHNRLYWYRQTLGQGPEFLTYFQNEAQLEKSRLLSDRFSAERPKGSFSTLEIQRTEQGDSAMYLCASSGWLHQSKTGFEQFFGPGTRLTVL.

The rearrangement uses TRBV9 and TRBJ2-5; D perhaps matches TRBD1 (6 bases). The V and J ends lost 3 bases and 5 bases respectively, with 8 bases between them. Germline-derived CDR1 and CDR2 are SGDLS and YYNGEE. CDR3 length equals 12 residues. The CDR3 DNA reads as TGTGCCAGCAGCGGGGGGCCGGAGACCCAGTACTTC. It encodes CASSGGPETQYF.